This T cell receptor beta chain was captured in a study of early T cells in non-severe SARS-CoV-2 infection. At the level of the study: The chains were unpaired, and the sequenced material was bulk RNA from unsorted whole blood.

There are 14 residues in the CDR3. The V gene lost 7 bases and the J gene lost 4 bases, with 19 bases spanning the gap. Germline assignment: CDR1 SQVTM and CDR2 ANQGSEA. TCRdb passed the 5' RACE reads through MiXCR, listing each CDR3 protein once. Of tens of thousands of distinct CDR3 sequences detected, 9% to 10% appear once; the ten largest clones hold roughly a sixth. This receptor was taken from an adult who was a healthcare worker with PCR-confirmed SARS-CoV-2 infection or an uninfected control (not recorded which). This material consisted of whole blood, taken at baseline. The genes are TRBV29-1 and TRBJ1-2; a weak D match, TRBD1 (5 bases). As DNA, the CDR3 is TGCAGCGCCCTTACGGGACCTTTGACCTATGGCTACACCTTC. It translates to CSALTGPLTYGYTF.